A single sample gave rise to the 22 T cell receptor beta chains below, sequenced in a study of cytomegalovirus exposure and HLA in healthy donors. With 60 Vbeta and 13 Jbeta primers, the PCR was carried out. TCRdb's table, derived via immunoSEQ multiplex PCR, lists solely in-frame clones and lacks some. The sample holds over 90,000 clones, 60% to 80% seen once. The source material was PBMCs. The receptors were gathered from a man in his 60s in good health and CMV-seronegative.

This chain connects TRBV19 to TRBJ2-2, with 9 bases fitting TRBD2. CDR3 size: 14 residues. The ends lost 6 bases at V and 7 bases at J; junction bases unmatched: 6. Looked up from germline, CDR1 is LNHDA and CDR2 is SQIVND (reference sequence). CDR3 DNA: TGTGCCAGTAGCCTCCGGACTAGCGACGGGGAGCTGTTTTTT. Encoded protein: CASSLRTSDGELFF.

The chain carries TRBV2 and TRBJ1-6; D is perhaps TRBD1 (5 bases). The germline gives CDR1 SNHLY, CDR2 FYNNEI. V lost 3 bases and J lost 2, with 8 bases in between. CDR3 length: 15 residues. The CDR3, as DNA: TGTGCCAGCAGTGAGGCGGGACCCTATAATTCACCCCTCCACTTT. Protein sequence: CASSEAGPYNSPLHF.

The chain recombines TRBV5-1 with TRBJ1-4; 7 nucleotides agree with TRBD1. The CDR3 contains 14 residues. V trimming: 7 bases; J trimming: 8 bases; junction bases outside the gene matches: 11. Looked up from germline, CDR1 is SGHRS and CDR2 is YFSETQ. Here the CDR3 DNA reads TGCGCCAGCCGCAGGGGTCAGGGGGTAGAAAAACTGTTTTTT. It translates to CASRRGQGVEKLFF.

This chain links TRBV6-4 with TRBJ1-1; 9 bases fit TRBD1. Per germline, CDR1 MRHNA and CDR2 SNTAGT. The CDR3 sequence is 16 residues long. J was trimmed by 1 base and V by 6 bases; bases with no gene match: 9. The CDR3 bases are TGTGCCAGCAGCGCTACAGGGGGCGCGGGGAACACTGAAGCTTTCTTT. It codes for CASSATGGAGNTEAFF.

This chain joins TRBV30 and TRBJ1-2, with D hard to call. CDR3 length: 14 amino acids. V gave up 1 base and J gave up 4 bases, with 13 bases separating them. The germline gives CDR1 GTSNPN, CDR2 SVGIG (reference sequence). The CDR3 loop reads CAWSGPEGFYGYTF. CDR3 bases: TGTGCCTGGAGTGGCCCAGAGGGTTTCTATGGCTACACCTTC.

This clone was seen a few times. For the CDR3, the DNA is TGTGCCAGCAGTTACCCTGGGACAGGGGGCCGCAATGAGCAGTTCTTC. As protein: CASSYPGTGGRNEQFF. The rearrangement links TRBV6-6 to TRBJ2-1, with TRBD1 matching over 12 bases. Germline V gene data show CDR1 as MNHNY and CDR2 as SVGAGI (reference sequence). The CDR3 length is 16 residues. With V trimmed by 2 bases and J by 6 bases, 5 bases remained unmatched.

This clone came up a few times. The chain is built from TRBV5-1 and TRBJ2-5; D might be TRBD2 (6 bases). Trimming removed 4 bases from V and 0 bases from J, with 16 bases in between. The germline V gene encodes CDR1 SGHRS and CDR2 YFSETQ. CDR3 length: 16 amino acids. Here the CDR3 reads CASSPGVAEYQETQYF. CDR3 nucleotides: TGCGCCAGCAGCCCCGGGGTAGCGGAGTACCAAGAGACCCAGTACTTC.

The chain uses TRBV7-8 and TRBJ2-7; a possible D gene is TRBD1 (5 bases). Trimming left V 0 bases short and J 4 bases short, with 13 bases between. Germline V gives CDR1 SGHVS, CDR2 FQNEAQ. The CDR3 spans 15 residues. The CDR3 DNA reads TGTGCCAGCAGCTTAGCCCTAGGGCAGGGATACGAGCAGTACTTC. The encoded protein is CASSLALGQGYEQYF. Filled out from reference TRBV7-8 and TRBJ2-7, the complete variable domain reads GAGVSQSPRYKVAKRGQDVALRCDPISGHVSLFWYQQALGQGPEFLTYFQNEAQLDKSGLPSDRFFAERPEGSVSTLKIQRTQQEDSAVYLCASSLALGQGYEQYFGPGTRLTVT.

The rearrangement joins TRBV7-9 to TRBJ2-4, with TRBD1 matching over 7 bases. V lost 1 base and J lost 8; bases outside the gene matches: 8. Per the germline V gene, CDR1 is SEHNR and CDR2 is FQNEAQ (reference sequence). The CDR3 is 15 residues long. The CDR3 DNA reads as TGTGCCAGCAGCTTAGGGGGGCAGGGGGTCTACATTCAGTACTTC. It encodes CASSLGGQGVYIQYF.

The chain links TRBV5-5 to TRBJ1-2; D gene uncertain. Trimming pared 1 base from V and 4 bases from J, leaving 8 bases between. Germline CDR1 SGHKS, CDR2 YYEKEE (reference sequence). This CDR3 region has 13 residues. The CDR3 here is CASSLREAYGYTF. Here the CDR3 DNA reads TGTGCCAGCAGCTTGAGGGAGGCCTATGGCTACACCTTC.

V is TRBV7-6 and J is TRBJ2-7; 7 bases line up with TRBD2. The CDR3 runs to 16 residues. CDR1 SGHVS and CDR2 FNYEAQ come from the germline V gene. V trimming: 1 base; J trimming: 6 bases; junction bases outside the gene matches: 12. The CDR3 here is CASSLVSLAEQFEQYF. The CDR3 coding sequence is TGTGCCAGCAGCTTAGTTAGTCTAGCGGAGCAATTCGAGCAGTACTTC.

The chain carries TRBV6-1 and TRBJ1-1; no firm D call. The V end lost 3 bases, the J end lost 3 bases, and 8 bases lay between the germline ends. The germline V gene encodes CDR1 MNHNS and CDR2 SASEGT. The CDR3 is 13 amino acids. CDR3 loop: CASSEKGDTEAFF. The CDR3 coding sequence is TGTGCCAGCAGTGAGAAGGGAGACACTGAAGCTTTCTTT.

This clone was recorded a few times. This rearrangement joins TRBV5-1 to TRBJ2-3, with a possible D match to TRBD1 (6 bases). The CDR3 loop spans 15 amino acids. V lost 6 bases and J lost 0, with 14 bases in between. Germline values: CDR1 SGHRS, CDR2 YFSETQ. CDR3 bases: TGCGCCAGCAAACTAGGACAGTTTAGCACAGATACGCAGTATTTT. Residues: CASKLGQFSTDTQYF.

The chain joins TRBV2 to TRBJ2-5; D remains unclear. The CDR3 sequence is 15 residues long. Trimming cost V 0 bases and J 1 base, with 9 bases left between them. Germline CDR1 is SNHLY and CDR2 is FYNNEI. The CDR3 here is CASSEALAGQETQYF. The CDR3 DNA follows: TGTGCCAGCAGTGAAGCGCTGGCAGGCCAAGAGACCCAGTACTTC.

The chain joins TRBV5-4 to TRBJ2-2, with D tentatively TRBD2 (5 bases). V was clipped by 4 bases and J by 2 bases, with 12 bases between them. Germline CDR1 SGHNT, CDR2 YYREEE (reference sequence). CDR3 length: 15 amino acids. DNA for the CDR3: TGTGCCAGCAGCCCTGGAGCGGTTAACACCGGGGAGCTGTTTTTT. Residues: CASSPGAVNTGELFF.

This clone was counted a few times. This rearrangement joins TRBV7-9 to TRBJ2-7; 13 bases agree with TRBD2. This CDR3 has 18 amino acids. Per germline, CDR1 SEHNR and CDR2 FQNEAQ (reference sequence). V trimming: 0 bases; J trimming: 6 bases; junction bases outside the gene matches: 11. This CDR3 is CASSLAGLAGNPAGEQYF. The CDR3 nucleotides read TGTGCCAGCAGCTTAGCGGGACTAGCGGGGAATCCGGCGGGCGAGCAGTACTTC.

The chain carries TRBV2 and TRBJ2-7, with D perhaps matching TRBD2 (6 bases). V shed 3 bases and J shed 2 bases, with 14 bases lying between them. Germline V gives CDR1 SNHLY, CDR2 FYNNEI. The CDR3 has 15 residues. CDR3 region: CASSDSWAGTYEQYF. The DNA of the CDR3 is TGTGCCAGCAGTGACTCGTGGGCGGGGACCTACGAGCAGTACTTC. Filled out from reference TRBV2 and TRBJ2-7, the complete variable domain reads EPEVTQTPSHQVTQMGQEVILRCVPISNHLYFYWYRQILGQKVEFLVSFYNNEISEKSEIFDDQFSVERPDGSNFTLKIRSTKLEDSAMYFCASSDSWAGTYEQYFGPGTRLTVT.

The chain uses TRBV11-3 and TRBJ2-2; 7 bases agree with TRBD1. CDR3 length equals 13 residues. Trimming cost V 4 bases and J 6 bases; bases outside gene matches: 2. The germline CDR1 and CDR2 sequences are SGHNT and YENEEA. The CDR3 DNA is TGTGCCAGCAGCTACGACAGGGCCGGGGAGCTGTTTTTT. Translating it yields CASSYDRAGELFF.

The CDR3 here is CASSLGASGSHNEQFF. The CDR3 bases are TGTGCCAGCAGCTTAGGTGCTAGCGGGTCACACAATGAGCAGTTCTTC. This sequence joins TRBV11-3 and TRBJ2-1; 8 bases align to TRBD2. V was pared by 1 base and J by 5 bases, with 7 bases of the junction left unmatched. Germline V gene sequence: CDR1 SGHNT, CDR2 YENEEA. The CDR3 spans 16 residues. Full variable domain (rest looked up from reference TRBV11-3 and TRBJ2-1): EAGVVQSPRYKIIEKKQPVAFWCNPISGHNTLYWYLQNLGQGPELLIRYENEEAVDDSQLPKDRFSAERLKGVDSTLKIQPAELGDSAVYLCASSLGASGSHNEQFFGPGTRLTVL.

This rearrangement joins TRBV6-1 to TRBJ2-1, with 10 bases matching TRBD2. Germline-derived CDR1 and CDR2 are MNHNS and SASEGT. The ends lost 8 bases at V and 4 bases at J; junction bases unmatched: 8. The length of the CDR3 is 15 residues. DNA for the CDR3: TGTGCCAGCCTTGCCGGGACTAGCGATTACAATGAGCAGTTCTTC. Its protein is CASLAGTSDYNEQFF.

This chain connects TRBV7-3 to TRBJ2-2; 7 bases line up with TRBD1. V gave up 5 bases and J gave up 5 bases; unmatched junction bases: 8. The CDR3 length is 15 residues. The germline V gene encodes CDR1 SGHTA and CDR2 FQGTGA. The CDR3 here is CASSPRGPGTGELFF. The CDR3 DNA reads as TGTGCCAGCAGCCCGAGGGGGCCAGGGACCGGGGAGCTGTTTTTT.

V usage is TRBV2 and J usage is TRBJ2-2; perhaps TRBD1 as D (6 bases). The germline V gene encodes CDR1 SNHLY and CDR2 FYNNEI. Trimming left V 4 bases short and J 1 base short, with 10 bases between. The length of the CDR3 is 15 residues. CDR3 residues: CASSAQGMNTGELFF. As DNA, the CDR3 is TGTGCCAGCAGTGCCCAGGGGATGAACACCGGGGAGCTGTTTTTT.